What follows are 28 T cell receptor beta chains derived from one specimen sequenced in a study of blood T cell repertoires in COVID-19. Only in-frame clones appear in the TCRdb table, and some are missing; sequencing was by immunoSEQ multiplex PCR. The sample holds tens of thousands of clones, roughly 87% seen once. Sequencing used peripheral blood. The receptors stem from a man aged 60-69 years with acute or convalescent COVID-19.

The chain employs TRBV27 and TRBJ1-3; D call uncertain. The CDR3 runs to 15 residues. Trimming stripped 0 bases from V and 5 bases from J, with 11 bases between. Per the germline V gene, CDR1 is MNHEY and CDR2 is SMNVEV (reference sequence). The CDR3 protein is CASSLSREPRNTIYF. For the CDR3, the DNA is TGTGCCAGCAGTTTATCCCGGGAGCCAAGAAACACCATATATTTT.

The V and J genes are TRBV27 and TRBJ1-2; the D is unclear. Germline assignment: CDR1 MNHEY and CDR2 SMNVEV (reference sequence). The ends were cut back, 3 bases at V and 4 bases at J, with 12 bases in the middle. This CDR3 is built from 14 residues. The chain's CDR3 is CASSFSAGGYGYTF. As DNA, the CDR3 is TGTGCCAGCAGTTTCTCAGCGGGTGGCTATGGCTACACCTTC.

The chain's CDR3 is CATSDLPGLSTEAFF. The CDR3, as DNA: TGTGCCACCAGTGATTTGCCGGGGTTGTCCACTGAAGCTTTCTTT. The chain combines TRBV24-1 with TRBJ1-1; no reliable D call. The CDR3 length is 15 residues. V was pared by 0 bases and J by 4 bases, with 11 bases between. CDR1 is KGHDR, CDR2 SFDVKD, per germline.

The V and J genes are TRBV11-2 and TRBJ2-7, with 7 bases aligning to TRBD2. The ends lost 1 base at V and 5 bases at J; junction bases unmatched: 5. Germline CDR1 is SGHAT and CDR2 is FQNNGV. The CDR3 runs to 14 residues. The CDR3 coding sequence is TGTGCCAGCAGCTTAGCCGGGGGGTACGACGAGCAGTACTTC. This translates into CASSLAGGYDEQYF.

J is TRBJ2-5 and V is TRBV4-3; D remains ambiguous. Trimming shortened V by 0 bases and J by 3 bases, and 11 bases separated the two germline ends. CDR1 is LGHNA, CDR2 YSLEER, per germline. CDR3 length equals 15 residues. The CDR3 spells CASSQDFGQEETQYF. The CDR3 DNA follows: TGCGCCAGCAGCCAAGATTTTGGGCAGGAAGAGACCCAGTACTTC.

The V gene is TRBV7-8, the J gene TRBJ2-6; 7 bases line up with TRBD1. The CDR3 is made up of 16 amino acids. Losses at the gene ends were 5 bases for V and 4 bases for J; bases not matched to a gene: 8. The germline CDR1 and CDR2 sequences are SGHVS and FQNEAQ. The CDR3 DNA is TGTGCCAGCAGCCAAAGGACAGGCTCAGGGGCCAACGTCCTGACTTTC. This encodes CASSQRTGSGANVLTF.

The V call is TRBV7-9, the J call TRBJ2-5, with D perhaps matching TRBD2 (5 bases). CDR3 size: 14 residues. Germline loops: CDR1 SEHNR, CDR2 FQNEAQ (reference sequence). The ends were cut back, 5 bases at V and 2 bases at J, with 12 bases in the middle. CDR3 nucleotides: TGTGCCAGCAGCCCATCCGGGATTCAAGAGACCCAGTACTTC. This codes for CASSPSGIQETQYF.

The chain joins TRBV2 to TRBJ1-2; the match to TRBD1 covers 10 bases. The CDR3 contains 14 residues. V gave up 6 bases and J gave up 8 bases; unmatched junction bases: 9. Germline-derived CDR1 and CDR2 are SNHLY and FYNNEI. The DNA of the CDR3 is TGTGCCAGCAGCGGCCGGGACAGGGGAAAAGGCTACACCTTC. It yields the protein CASSGRDRGKGYTF.

The chain is built from TRBV12-3 or TRBV12-4 and TRBJ1-2; D gene unclear. V was clipped by 2 bases and J by 7 bases, with 8 bases between them. The CDR3 has 12 residues. CDR3 bases: TGTGCCAGCAGTTTATGGCCTTTTGGCTACACCTTC. The encoded protein is CASSLWPFGYTF.

The chain joins TRBV6-5 to TRBJ1-2; TRBD1 matches 10 bases. The germline V gene encodes CDR1 MNHEY and CDR2 SVGAGI. There are 13 residues in the CDR3. J lost 5 bases, V lost 11 bases, and 8 bases had no gene match. The CDR3 nucleotides read TGTGCCGCGAAGACGGGACAGGGGTATGGCTACACCTTC. Its protein product is CAAKTGQGYGYTF.

The chain combines TRBV2 with TRBJ1-2; the D gene is possibly TRBD1 (5 bases). Trimming shortened V by 2 bases and J by 8 bases, and 18 bases separated the two germline ends. CDR3 length: 15 amino acids. Germline V gene data show CDR1 as SNHLY and CDR2 as FYNNEI. CDR3 region: CASSESRGGKGGYTF. The CDR3 region has the DNA TGTGCCAGCAGTGAAAGTAGGGGAGGGAAAGGAGGCTACACCTTC.

This chain connects TRBV18 to TRBJ2-2; D is unclear. V was pared by 3 bases and J by 10 bases, with 9 bases between. Germline V gene lookup returns CDR1 KGHSH and CDR2 LQKENI. The CDR3 runs 12 residues. In nucleotides, the CDR3 is TGTGCCAGCTCACCGTATGGAGAGGAGCTGTTTTTT. Translation: CASSPYGEELFF. Variable domain in full (rest from reference TRBV18 and TRBJ2-2): NAGVMQNPRHLVRRRGQEARLRCSPMKGHSHVYWYRQLPEEGLKFMVYLQKENIIDESGMPKERFSAEFPKEGPSILRIQQVVRGDSAAYFCASSPYGEELFFGEGSRLTVL.

J is TRBJ2-1 and V is TRBV11-1; D is uncertain. The V gene's germline CDR1 is SGHAT and CDR2 FQDESV (reference sequence). Trimming stripped 1 base from V and 7 bases from J, with 11 bases between. This CDR3 comprises 14 residues. CDR3 in amino acids: CASSLGQVSNEQFF. CDR3 nucleotide sequence: TGTGCCAGCAGCTTAGGCCAGGTATCGAATGAGCAGTTCTTC.

This chain uses TRBV3-1 (or the pseudogene TRBV3-2) with TRBJ2-2, with 7 bases identical to TRBD1. The germline CDR1 and CDR2 sequences are LGHDT and YNNKEL (reference sequence). This CDR3 contains 14 residues. V lost 9 bases and J lost 7; bases outside the gene matches: 11. This CDR3 is CASLPKGAIGELFF. In nucleotides, the CDR3 is TGTGCCAGTCTACCCAAGGGGGCTATCGGGGAGCTGTTTTTT.

The V call is TRBV19, the J call TRBJ2-3, with 9 bases aligning to TRBD2. Germline V CDR1 and CDR2: LNHDA, SQIVND (reference sequence). V was pared by 10 bases and J by 4 bases, with 9 bases of the junction left unmatched. CDR3 size: 14 residues. The CDR3 coding sequence is TGTGCCACCCATGAAGCGGGAGGATCAGATACGCAGTATTTT. Its translation is CATHEAGGSDTQYF.

This rearrangement joins TRBV6-4 to TRBJ1-1; the match to TRBD1 covers 9 bases. Germline loops: CDR1 MRHNA, CDR2 SNTAGT. There are 15 residues in the CDR3. With 6 bases clipped from V and 4 bases from J, the junction kept 9 bases outside the gene matches. CDR3 DNA sequence: TGTGCCAGCAGGGCACAGGGGGCGCGGTCCACTGAAGCTTTCTTT. Its translation is CASRAQGARSTEAFF.

The chain employs TRBV27 and TRBJ2-1; possibly TRBD1 for D (5 bases). The CDR3 length is 16 residues. The ends were cut back, 3 bases at V and 5 bases at J, with 17 bases in the middle. Germline-derived CDR1 and CDR2 are MNHEY and SMNVEV (reference sequence). CDR3 sequence reads: CASSFLGRTANNEQFF. The DNA for the CDR3 is TGTGCCAGCAGTTTTCTGGGGCGTACGGCCAACAATGAGCAGTTCTTC.

The table lists this clone with a count of one. V gene TRBV9 combines with J gene TRBJ2-7; weak D call: TRBD2 (5 bases). V was trimmed by 0 bases and J by 3 bases, leaving 10 bases between them. There are 14 residues in the CDR3. Germline V CDR1 and CDR2: SGDLS, YYNGEE. CDR3 residues: CASSVATGYYEQYF. The CDR3 DNA reads TGTGCCAGCAGCGTAGCCACGGGGTACTACGAGCAGTACTTC.

V usage is TRBV11-3 and J usage is TRBJ2-3, with D possibly being TRBD2 (6 bases). This CDR3 spans 14 amino acids. The V end was cut by 5 bases, the J end by 0 bases, with 9 bases between. Germline lookup yields CDR1 SGHNT and CDR2 YENEEA. The CDR3 region is CASSGGISTDTQYF. The CDR3 bases are TGTGCCAGCAGCGGGGGGATTAGCACAGATACGCAGTATTTT.

This clone appeared a single time. The chain is built from TRBV6-1 and TRBJ1-2; TRBD1 matches 9 bases. V lost 6 bases and J lost 8; bases outside the gene matches: 7. This CDR3 contains 13 residues. Germline CDR1 and CDR2: MNHNS and SASEGT. CDR3 sequence reads: CASSQQGAEGYTF. The CDR3 DNA reads TGTGCCAGCAGCCAACAGGGGGCTGAAGGCTACACCTTC.

V is TRBV6-5 and J is TRBJ2-1, with 11 bases lining up with TRBD2. Germline lookup yields CDR1 MNHEY and CDR2 SVGAGI. After removal of 7 bases from V and 6 bases from J, the junction contained 8 bases not matched to a gene. The CDR3 loop spans 15 amino acids. CDR3 protein: CASTWGLAASNEQFF. DNA of the CDR3: TGTGCCAGCACCTGGGGACTAGCGGCCTCCAATGAGCAGTTCTTC.

The rearrangement links TRBV2 to TRBJ2-1, with a tentative D call TRBD1 (5 bases). Trimming took 4 bases from V and 6 from J, leaving 10 bases between them. CDR3 size: 13 residues. Looked up from germline, CDR1 is SNHLY and CDR2 is FYNNEI. CDR3 residues: CASSGDQGNEQFF. The CDR3 nucleotides read TGTGCCAGCAGTGGCGACCAGGGCAATGAGCAGTTCTTC. Supplemented by reference TRBV2 and TRBJ2-1, the full variable domain reads EPEVTQTPSHQVTQMGQEVILRCVPISNHLYFYWYRQILGQKVEFLVSFYNNEISEKSEIFDDQFSVERPDGSNFTLKIRSTKLEDSAMYFCASSGDQGNEQFFGPGTRLTVL.

The gene calls are TRBV15 and TRBJ1-2; TRBD1 matches at 8 bases. CDR1 is LNHNV, CDR2 YYDKDF, per germline (reference sequence). V shed 4 bases and J 2 bases; nucleotides not matched to a gene: 6. CDR3 size: 15 residues. This CDR3 reads CATSITGQANYGYTF. DNA for the CDR3: TGTGCCACCAGCATAACGGGACAGGCGAACTATGGCTACACCTTC.

This sequence joins TRBV5-1 and TRBJ1-1; D is unclear. Trimming shortened V by 0 bases and J by 6 bases, and 18 bases separated the two germline ends. This CDR3 has 16 amino acids. CDR1 SGHRS and CDR2 YFSETQ come from the germline V gene. The CDR3 sequence: CASSLASTNEHSEAFF. The DNA of the CDR3 is TGCGCCAGCAGCTTGGCCTCGACTAACGAACATTCTGAAGCTTTCTTT. The full variable domain, with the rest looked up from reference TRBV5-1 and TRBJ1-1, is KAGVTQTPRYLIKTRGQQVTLSCSPISGHRSVSWYQQTPGQGLQFLFEYFSETQRNKGNFPGRFSGRQFSNSRSEMNVSTLELGDSALYLCASSLASTNEHSEAFFGQGTRLTVV.

This sequence joins TRBV7-2 and TRBJ1-6; 9 positions agree with TRBD1. Germline trimming cut 5 bases from V and 7 bases from J; bases unmatched to any gene: 18. The CDR3 is made up of 19 amino acids. Germline assignment: CDR1 SGHTA and CDR2 FQGNSA. This CDR3 is CASSPQNERWGTGNSPLHF. CDR3 DNA: TGTGCCAGCAGCCCCCAAAACGAAAGGTGGGGGACAGGGAATTCACCCCTCCACTTT. The full variable domain, its missing parts supplied by reference TRBV7-2 and TRBJ1-6, is GAGVSQSPSNKVTEKGKDVELRCDPISGHTALYWYRQSLGQGLEFLIYFQGNSAPDKSGLPSDRFSAERTGGSVSTLTIQRTQQEDSAVYLCASSPQNERWGTGNSPLHFGNGTRLTVT.

This chain joins TRBV4-2 and TRBJ2-7, with TRBD1 as a possible D gene (6 bases). Germline assignment: CDR1 LGHNA and CDR2 YNFKEQ. V lost 3 bases and J 0 bases, leaving 9 bases between the germline ends. The CDR3 consists of 14 residues. In DNA form, the CDR3 reads TGTGCCAGCAGCCACACGACAGGCTCCTACGAGCAGTACTTC. Its translation is CASSHTTGSYEQYF.

This clone was found a few times. The chain recombines TRBV3-1 (or the pseudogene TRBV3-2) with TRBJ2-7; perhaps TRBD2 as D (5 bases). Germline V CDR1 and CDR2: LGHDT, YNNKEL (reference sequence). Deletions cut 1 base from V and 6 bases from J, with 13 bases between. This CDR3 is 14 amino acids long. The CDR3 region is CASSQVGESREQYF. The CDR3 DNA reads TGTGCCAGCAGCCAAGTCGGGGAATCACGCGAGCAGTACTTC.

The genes are TRBV7-9 and TRBJ2-1; D is undetermined. V was trimmed by 5 bases and J by 8 bases, leaving 10 bases between them. Germline CDR1 SEHNR, CDR2 FQNEAQ (reference sequence). This CDR3 has 12 amino acids. CDR3 residues: CASSPGRDEQFF. Here the CDR3 DNA reads TGTGCCAGCAGCCCAGGTCGAGATGAGCAGTTCTTC.